This T cell receptor (beta chain) was sequenced in a study of blood T cells in healthy people across ages. Drawn from each donor were 7.5 to 10 milliliters of peripheral blood. PBMCs were isolated at a quantity of at least 7 million per sample. Together with a sample-barcoded 5' primer, a J-beta primer mix was included in a second PCR lasting roughly 6 to 12 cycles. Tags on each cDNA molecule came from a template-switch adaptor with 12 random nucleotides. MiXCR was run by TCRdb on the 5' RACE reads, yielding one entry per CDR3 protein. Found here are about 1.4 million distinct CDR3 sequences, approximately 59% of them singletons; the top ten hold more than 6%. V lost 4 bases and J lost 4, with 18 bases in between. Germline V gives CDR1 SNHLY, CDR2 FYNNEI. The CDR3 is made up of 16 amino acids.

This clonotype was obtained from a man aged 18 to 30 in good health. J is TRBJ2-3 and V is TRBV2; D is perhaps TRBD1 or TRBD2 (5 bases each). The sample was blood. The CDR3 bases are TGTGCCAGCAGTGCGGGAAGGGGTGGTTTCGCAGATACGCAGTATTTT. Its translation is CASSAGRGGFADTQYF.